The present entry profiles one T cell receptor (beta chain) with its context. This clone was counted between two and nine times. Its antigen remains undetermined. No base-level quality is on record; no much larger clone is a single base apart. The same CDR3 is also encoded by other DNA sequences in this sample. Using the deep immunoSEQ assay, multiplex PCR amplified TCR CDR3 regions from genomic DNA. Extracted genomic DNA from each cell subset was spread evenly across all wells of several immunoSEQ 96-well plates, with each plate serving as a replicate. For sorted subsets, 150 to 200 ng genomic DNA, equal to some 28,000 T cell genomes, was loaded into each replicate PCR. The purified libraries were quantified using a Qubit 3.0 fluorometer, sized with a Bioanalyzer 2100, and then quantified again using the KAPA Library Quantification kit. Every immunoSEQ 96-well plate was sequenced on a separate single-read 150-cycle Illumina NextSeq 550 flow cell. Under the source paper's analysis protocol: The immunoSEQ output contained only junctional sequences without quality scores, so filtering could not match that applied to full-length reads. Sequences were annotated with PyIR, a Python wrapper for IgBLAST v1.9, and V/J genes and CDR3 were assigned using IMGT germline references. Reads with weak V/J assignments (E-value above 1e-6), missing CDR3, stop codons, out-of-frame junctions, or ambiguous translated residues were removed. V3J clonotypes were defined as sequences sharing the same inferred V gene, J gene, and CDR3 amino acid sequence. Percentage overlap between repertoires was computed as shared unique clonotypes divided by the size of the smaller repertoire. RTK rarefaction, the Chao1 estimator, and Recon v2.1 estimates of unobserved clonotypes were used to assess repertoire richness. Generation probabilities for all TCRbeta clonotypes obtained by the gDNA method from several donors were computed using OLGA. Not all clones reach the TCRdb copy of this immuneACCESS table, which keeps in-frame sequences only. Checked studies attribute under half of the gap to unresolved V genes and leave the rest unexplained. D and trimming were read from the DNA, whereas the V and J calls and clone size are those reported in that table. This sample has under 1,100,000 clones in its table, and about 74% of those were observed once. The top ten clonotypes cover around 1.4% of the sample.

Donors were healthy HIV-negative adults with no recently reported acute infections or vaccinations. All donors were Caucasian adults living in Nashville, Tennessee, USA. CD4+ T cells were enriched by magnetic negative selection, after which naive cells were positively selected on CD45RA and the negative fraction was taken as the memory subset. After blood collection by leukapheresis, PBMCs were isolated using Ficoll-Histopaque density gradient centrifugation and then cryopreserved in the vapor phase of liquid nitrogen. Purity and quantity of every magnetically sorted T cell population were checked by analytical flow cytometry. Each sorted fraction had its genomic DNA isolated and then quantified by UV absorbance on a Nanodrop 2000c. The data originate from a study of shared clonotypes between healthy human individuals (dated by TCRdb to about 2020). Describing the broader study: The cohort comprised a couple of women and a few men aged 18 to 49 years. Per donor, three plates each were used for CD4 naive and CD4 memory, two for CD8 naive, and one for CD8 memory. The study deeply sequenced blood TCR repertoires of about five healthy adults to estimate repertoire size and the extent of clonotype sharing between individuals. Per donor, leukapheresis produced somewhere between about 0.94 and 8.9 billion PBMCs. To increase sequencing depth and limit assay-specific biases, TCR repertoire library preparation and sequencing were carried out by different laboratories using diverse techniques.

Taken from the germline V gene, the CDR1 and CDR2 loops are SGHDT and YYEEEE. V loses 1 base, J loses 5 bases, and the germline ends lie 3 bases apart. From the cysteine through the phenylalanine, the CDR3 covers 11 amino acids. The retained sequence is limited to the CDR3, 33 bases, with the frame set at the first base. Study-level results and caveats: Rarefaction of sorted-subset datasets indicated incomplete sequencing despite the large sequencing depth. Pairwise subsampling indicated that sequencing depth was expected to affect the degree of clonotype sharing among donors. The small number of donors limited the genetic and exposure-history diversity represented. Naive subsets generally had larger estimated clonotype richness than memory subsets did. Compared with non-shared clonotypes, the clonotypes found in all four sorted-subset donors had higher generation probabilities. When a handful of donors were compared, the shared fraction of clonotypes was 5% to 6.5% for naive CD4, 3.5% for naive CD8, more than 2% for memory CD4, and 0.4% for memory CD8. Sampling was restricted to blood, and TCR repertoires in tissue are likely to differ from TCR repertoires in blood.

The clonotype was recovered from a man aged 18-30 years in good health. The sample taken for sequencing was memory CD4+ T cells sorted from blood. This sample's cell subset or site label indicates: CD45RA-negative fraction. The V gene is TRBV5-6 and the J gene is TRBJ2-5; the D gene cannot be named for sure. In nucleotide form, the sequence is TGTGCCAGCAGCTTGTTGGAGACCCAGTACTTC. Its protein is CASSLLETQYF. Joined to the reference TRBV5-6 and TRBJ2-5 proteins, this CDR3 gives the full variable domain: DAGVTQSPTHLIKTRGQQVTLRCSPKSGHDTVSWYQQALGQGPQFIFQYYEEEERQRGNFPDRFSGHQFPNYSSELNVNALLLGDSALYLCASSLLETQYFGPGTRLLVL.